This TCR beta chain was retrieved from a study of T cells in Graves' hyperthyroidism and ophthalmopathy. This clonotype was observed at least ten times. CDR1 is MDHEN, CDR2 SYDVKM, per germline. Trimming removed 5 bases at V and 5 bases at J, with 14 bases between. The CDR3 loop spans 14 amino acids. Regions amplified from RNA transcripts were the TCR beta CDR3 regions. The HTBI primer set served for first-round RT-PCR of the TCR CDR3. TCRdb analysed the multiplex PCR reads with MiXCR anew, one entry per CDR3 protein. The sample holds approximately 330,000 distinct CDR3 sequences, around a sixth seen once.

The material sequenced was blood. This sequence originates from a woman aged 50 to 65 with Graves' hyperthyroidism. This chain joins TRBV28 and TRBJ2-3, with no clear D. This chain's CDR3 is CASSLRTSGDTQYF. For the CDR3, the DNA is TGTGCCAGCAGTCTCCGGACCTCTGGAGATACGCAGTATTTT.